These 18 T cell receptor beta chains were sequenced from one sample in a study of cytomegalovirus exposure and HLA in healthy donors. Primers for the PCR totalled 60 Vbeta and 13 Jbeta. Assay: immunoSEQ multiplex PCR; the TCRdb copy retains only in-frame clones and omits some. In the table there are about 150,000 clones, 75% to 85% of which are singletons. Input material: PBMCs. These receptors were collected from a middle-aged woman in good health and CMV-seropositive.

This chain links TRBV27 with TRBJ1-5; TRBD1 matches 8 bases. V lost 3 bases and J lost 0; bases outside the gene matches: 10. The CDR3 is 18 residues long. The V gene's germline CDR1 is MNHEY and CDR2 SMNVEV (reference sequence). The DNA of the CDR3 is TGTGCCAGCAGTTTCGGTGGACAGGGAGTTTATAGCAATCAGCCCCAGCATTTT. It translates to CASSFGGQGVYSNQPQHF.

This chain joins TRBV9 and TRBJ2-2; 10 positions match TRBD2. The ends lost 3 bases at V and 4 bases at J; junction bases unmatched: 9. The CDR3 totals 17 residues. Germline V lookup: CDR1 SGDLS, CDR2 YYNGEE. CDR3: CASSEGAGGPGTGELFF. DNA for the CDR3: TGTGCCAGCAGCGAGGGAGCGGGAGGGCCGGGCACCGGGGAGCTGTTTTTT.

The chain uses TRBV6-5 and TRBJ2-1; 12 bases are shared with TRBD1. Looked up from germline, CDR1 is MNHEY and CDR2 is SVGAGI. The CDR3 totals 15 residues. J was trimmed by 8 bases and V by 3 bases; bases with no gene match: 5. The CDR3 region is CASSYMGQGAYEQFF. In nucleotides, the CDR3 is TGTGCCAGCAGTTATATGGGACAGGGGGCGTATGAGCAGTTCTTC.

The V gene is TRBV7-2, the J gene TRBJ2-7, with TRBD2 as a possible D gene (6 bases). Per the germline V gene, CDR1 is SGHTA and CDR2 is FQGNSA. Trimming took 0 bases from V and 2 from J, leaving 8 bases between them. The CDR3 contains 14 residues. The CDR3 DNA sequence: TGTGCCAGCAGCTTAGCGGCGGGACCCTACGAGCAGTACTTC. Protein product: CASSLAAGPYEQYF.

V and J are TRBV2 and TRBJ1-1; D is ambiguous. The ends were cut back, 0 bases at V and 4 bases at J, with 9 bases in the middle. The CDR3 contains 14 residues. Germline V gene sequence: CDR1 SNHLY, CDR2 FYNNEI. The CDR3 here is CASSEARGPTEAFF. DNA of the CDR3: TGTGCCAGCAGTGAAGCGCGCGGGCCCACTGAAGCTTTCTTT. The full variable domain, with the rest looked up from reference TRBV2 and TRBJ1-1, is EPEVTQTPSHQVTQMGQEVILRCVPISNHLYFYWYRQILGQKVEFLVSFYNNEISEKSEIFDDQFSVERPDGSNFTLKIRSTKLEDSAMYFCASSEARGPTEAFFGQGTRLTVV.

The table lists this clone with a count of one. The V and J genes are TRBV19 and TRBJ2-1; TRBD2 is a possible D gene (6 bases). V was cut by 3 bases and J by 4 bases, with 10 bases left in between. The CDR3 has 14 residues. From germline, CDR1 is LNHDA and CDR2 SQIVND (reference sequence). The CDR3 region has the DNA TGTGCCAGTAGTATCTGGGGGGTTTACAATGAGCAGTTCTTC. Its translation is CASSIWGVYNEQFF.

The gene calls are TRBV5-1 and TRBJ2-1; no clear D. This CDR3 has 15 amino acids. V lost 4 bases and J 6 bases, leaving 17 bases between the germline ends. Per germline, CDR1 SGHRS and CDR2 YFSETQ. In nucleotides, the CDR3 is TGCGCCAGCAGCGAGAGCGAAATGAACACCAATGAGCAGTTCTTC. This encodes CASSESEMNTNEQFF.

This clone was counted only a few times. This sequence joins TRBV27 and TRBJ1-1; 10 nucleotides align to TRBD1. Trimming removed 3 bases from V and 6 bases from J; junction bases left unmatched: 10. The CDR3 is 16 residues long. CDR1 and CDR2 (germline): MNHEY, SMNVEV (reference sequence). CDR3 coding DNA: TGTGCCAGCAGTTTGAGGAGTGTGGGGACAGGGGCTGAAGCTTTCTTT. Amino acid sequence: CASSLRSVGTGAEAFF.

The genes are TRBV10-2 and TRBJ2-7; 9 bases align to TRBD2. J gave up 6 bases and V 11 bases, and 8 bases lay outside the gene matches. Germline V gene lookup returns CDR1 WSHSY and CDR2 SAAADI. CDR3 length: 12 residues. This chain's CDR3 is CAGSSGSLEQYF. CDR3 coding DNA: TGCGCCGGGAGTAGCGGGAGCCTCGAGCAGTACTTC.

The chain uses TRBV5-1 and TRBJ1-1, with 9 bases matching TRBD1. This CDR3 contains 17 residues. Germline V gene lookup returns CDR1 SGHRS and CDR2 YFSETQ. J gave up 11 bases and V 3 bases, and 20 bases lay outside the gene matches. The CDR3 sequence is CASSSRAGSGTGIGAFF. Here the CDR3 DNA reads TGCGCCAGCAGCTCGAGGGCCGGGTCGGGGACAGGGATTGGGGCTTTCTTT.

The V call is TRBV5-8, the J call TRBJ2-5; 8 bases line up with TRBD1. Germline V gene data show CDR1 as SGHTS and CDR2 as YDEGEE. This CDR3 is 16 amino acids long. J gave up 1 base and V 4 bases, and 9 bases lay outside the gene matches. The CDR3 DNA is TGTGCCAGCAGCCCTAGGACAGGGATTCTCCAAGAGACCCAGTACTTC. It yields the protein CASSPRTGILQETQYF.

CDR3 region: CSVLPQQGARETQYF. In DNA, the CDR3 is TGCAGCGTCCTTCCTCAACAGGGGGCCCGAGAGACCCAGTACTTC. J is TRBJ2-5 and V is TRBV29-1, with 9 bases fitting TRBD1. Germline CDR1 SQVTM, CDR2 ANQGSEA. V shed 6 bases, J shed 4 bases, and the junction held 12 bases outside the gene matches. This CDR3 contains 15 residues.

The CDR3: CASSDRQATDTQYF. The CDR3 DNA follows: TGTGCCAGCAGTGATCGGCAGGCTACAGATACGCAGTATTTT. V and J are TRBV2 and TRBJ2-3; D is unclear. From germline, CDR1 is SNHLY and CDR2 FYNNEI. This CDR3 spans 14 amino acids. V lost 3 bases, J lost 3 bases, and 10 bases lay in between.

Here the CDR3 DNA reads TGTGCCAGCAGCCCTAGCGGGGGAGCCTACAATGAGCAGTTCTTC. Protein sequence: CASSPSGGAYNEQFF. The V call is TRBV7-8, the J call TRBJ2-1; the match to TRBD2 covers 10 bases. This CDR3 has 15 residues. The germline V gene has CDR1 SGHVS and CDR2 FQNEAQ. V was clipped by 5 bases and J by 2 bases; unmatched bases: 3. Variable domain in full (rest from reference TRBV7-8 and TRBJ2-1): GAGVSQSPRYKVAKRGQDVALRCDPISGHVSLFWYQQALGQGPEFLTYFQNEAQLDKSGLPSDRFFAERPEGSVSTLKIQRTQQEDSAVYLCASSPSGGAYNEQFFGPGTRLTVL.

The chain couples TRBV4-1 to TRBJ2-7; the D gene is possibly TRBD2 (6 bases). The CDR3 has 16 residues. The germline CDR1 and CDR2 sequences are MGHRA and YSYEKL. V lost 0 bases and J 0 bases, leaving 12 bases between the germline ends. CDR3 DNA sequence: TGCGCCAGCAGCCAAGACGGAGGGTCGGGCTCCTACGAGCAGTACTTC. It is translated as CASSQDGGSGSYEQYF.

J is TRBJ2-5 and V is TRBV27; D unclear. Trimming stripped 5 bases from V and 6 bases from J, with 4 bases between. The CDR3 runs to 10 residues. Germline CDR1 MNHEY, CDR2 SMNVEV (reference sequence). CDR3: CASSAKTQYF. CDR3 sequence (DNA): TGTGCCAGCAGTGCGAAGACCCAGTACTTC.

This chain uses TRBV30 with TRBJ2-5, with D perhaps matching TRBD2 (6 bases). V lost 1 base and J 2 bases, leaving 14 bases between the germline ends. Germline assignment: CDR1 GTSNPN and CDR2 SVGIG (reference sequence). The CDR3 contains 15 residues. The CDR3 nucleotides are TGTGCCTGGAGTGATAAGCGGGCCCCGCAAGAGACCCAGTACTTC. It encodes CAWSDKRAPQETQYF.

This clone appeared once. The chain joins TRBV5-1 to TRBJ2-3, with 8 bases identical to TRBD2. Germline assignment: CDR1 SGHRS and CDR2 YFSETQ. V trimming: 0 bases; J trimming: 13 bases; junction bases outside the gene matches: 7. This CDR3 is built from 13 residues. The chain's CDR3 is CASSLEYGTREYF. DNA for the CDR3: TGCGCCAGCAGCTTGGAATATGGGACTAGGGAGTATTTT.